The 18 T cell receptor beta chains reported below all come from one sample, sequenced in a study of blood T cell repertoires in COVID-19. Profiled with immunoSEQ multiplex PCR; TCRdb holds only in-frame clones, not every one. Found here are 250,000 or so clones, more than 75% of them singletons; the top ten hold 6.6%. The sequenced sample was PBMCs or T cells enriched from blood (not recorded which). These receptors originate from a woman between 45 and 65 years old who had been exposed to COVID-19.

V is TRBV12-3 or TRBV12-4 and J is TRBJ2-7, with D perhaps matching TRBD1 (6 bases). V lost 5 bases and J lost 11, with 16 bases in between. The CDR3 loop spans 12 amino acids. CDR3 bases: TGTGCCAGCAGTCTCTGGACAGAGGAGGAGTACTTC. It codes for CASSLWTEEEYF.

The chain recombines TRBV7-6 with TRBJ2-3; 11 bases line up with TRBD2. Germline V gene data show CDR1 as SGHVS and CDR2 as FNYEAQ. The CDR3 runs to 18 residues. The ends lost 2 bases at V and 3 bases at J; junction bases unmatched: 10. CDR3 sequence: CASSLLAGGFWGTDTQYF. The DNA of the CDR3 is TGTGCCAGCAGCTTACTAGCGGGGGGATTCTGGGGGACAGATACGCAGTATTTT.

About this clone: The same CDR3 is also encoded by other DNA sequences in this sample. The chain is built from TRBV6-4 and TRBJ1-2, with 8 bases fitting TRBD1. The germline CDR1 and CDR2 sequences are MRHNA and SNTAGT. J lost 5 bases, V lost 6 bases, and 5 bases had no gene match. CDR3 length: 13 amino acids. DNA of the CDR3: TGTGCCAGCAGCCCCGACAGGGGTTATGGCTACACCTTC. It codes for CASSPDRGYGYTF.

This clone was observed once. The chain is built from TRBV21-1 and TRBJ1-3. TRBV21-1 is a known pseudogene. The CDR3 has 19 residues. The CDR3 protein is CASSKTADGRIPSGNTIYF. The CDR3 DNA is TGTGCCAGCAGCAAAACCGCGGATGGGAGGATACCTTCTGGAAACACCATATATTTT.

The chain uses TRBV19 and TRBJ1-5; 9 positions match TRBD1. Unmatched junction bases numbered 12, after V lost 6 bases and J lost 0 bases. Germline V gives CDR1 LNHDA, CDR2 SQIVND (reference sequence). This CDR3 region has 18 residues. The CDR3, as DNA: TGTGCCAGTAGGGCCCCGACAGGGGGTTTATCTAGCAATCAGCCCCAGCATTTT. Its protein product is CASRAPTGGLSSNQPQHF.

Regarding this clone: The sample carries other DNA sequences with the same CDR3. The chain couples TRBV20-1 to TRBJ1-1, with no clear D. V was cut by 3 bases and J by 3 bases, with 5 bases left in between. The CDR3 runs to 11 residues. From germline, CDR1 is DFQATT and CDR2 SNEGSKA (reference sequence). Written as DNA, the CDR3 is TGCAGTGCTAGGGGCCACACTGAAGCTTTCTTT. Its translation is CSARGHTEAFF.

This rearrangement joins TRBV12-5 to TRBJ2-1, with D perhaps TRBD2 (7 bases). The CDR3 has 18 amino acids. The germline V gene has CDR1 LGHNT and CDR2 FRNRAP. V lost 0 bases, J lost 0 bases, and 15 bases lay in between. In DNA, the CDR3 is TGTGCTAGTGGTTTGGTAACTAAGGGGGGGGGCTCCTACAATGAGCAGTTCTTC. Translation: CASGLVTKGGGSYNEQFF.

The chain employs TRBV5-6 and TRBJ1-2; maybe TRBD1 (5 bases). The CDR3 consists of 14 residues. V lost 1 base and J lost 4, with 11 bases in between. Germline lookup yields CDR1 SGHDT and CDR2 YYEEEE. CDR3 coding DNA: TGTGCCAGCAGCTTGACAGGCCCTGGCTATGGCTACACCTTC. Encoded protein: CASSLTGPGYGYTF.

The CDR3 sequence: CASSFRQGMNTEAFF. The CDR3, as DNA: TGTGCCAGTAGTTTCAGACAGGGCATGAACACTGAAGCTTTCTTT. The chain joins TRBV19 to TRBJ1-1; 7 bases are a match to TRBD1. Germline assignment: CDR1 LNHDA and CDR2 SQIVND (reference sequence). V gave up 5 bases and J gave up 0 bases; unmatched junction bases: 6. The CDR3 consists of 15 residues.

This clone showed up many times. The CDR3: CASSPRTGVNTEAFF. The CDR3, as DNA: TGTGCCAGCAGTCCGAGGACAGGGGTGAACACTGAAGCTTTCTTT. The chain has TRBV27 and TRBJ1-1; TRBD1 aligns across 9 bases. J gave up 0 bases and V 5 bases, and 4 bases lay outside the gene matches. Germline-derived CDR1 and CDR2 are MNHEY and SMNVEV (reference sequence). The CDR3 runs to 15 residues.

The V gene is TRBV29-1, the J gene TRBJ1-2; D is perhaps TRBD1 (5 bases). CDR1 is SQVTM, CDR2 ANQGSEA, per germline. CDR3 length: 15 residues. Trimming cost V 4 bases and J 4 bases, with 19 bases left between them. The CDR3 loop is CSVGSGGSALYGYTF. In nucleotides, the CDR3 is TGCAGCGTTGGGTCGGGGGGTTCGGCCCTCTATGGCTACACCTTC.

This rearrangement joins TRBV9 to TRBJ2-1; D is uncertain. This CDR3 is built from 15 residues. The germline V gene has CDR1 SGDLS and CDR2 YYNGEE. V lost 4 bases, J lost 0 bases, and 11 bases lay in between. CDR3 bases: TGTGCCAGCAGCTCGAGCGAGAGCTCCTACAATGAGCAGTTCTTC. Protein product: CASSSSESSYNEQFF.

The CDR3 sequence is CASSFDRVGYTF. The CDR3 DNA reads as TGTGCCAGCAGCTTCGACAGGGTCGGCTACACCTTC. The chain is built from TRBV7-9 and TRBJ1-2; 7 positions match TRBD1. The V segment lost 3 bases and the J segment 8 bases; nucleotides outside the gene matches: 3. From germline, CDR1 is SEHNR and CDR2 FQNEAQ (reference sequence). This CDR3 spans 12 amino acids.

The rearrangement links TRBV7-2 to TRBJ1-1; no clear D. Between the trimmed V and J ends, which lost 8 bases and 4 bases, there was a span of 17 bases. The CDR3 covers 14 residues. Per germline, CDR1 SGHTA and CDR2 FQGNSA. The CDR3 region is CASCGWERVTEAFF. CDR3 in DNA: TGTGCCAGCTGCGGGTGGGAAAGGGTCACTGAAGCTTTCTTT.

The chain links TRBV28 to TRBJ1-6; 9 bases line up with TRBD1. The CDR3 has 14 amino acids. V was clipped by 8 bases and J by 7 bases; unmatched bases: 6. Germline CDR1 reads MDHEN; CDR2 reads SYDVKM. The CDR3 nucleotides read TGTGCCAGCCATACCGACAGGGGGAATTCACCCCTCCACTTT. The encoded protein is CASHTDRGNSPLHF.

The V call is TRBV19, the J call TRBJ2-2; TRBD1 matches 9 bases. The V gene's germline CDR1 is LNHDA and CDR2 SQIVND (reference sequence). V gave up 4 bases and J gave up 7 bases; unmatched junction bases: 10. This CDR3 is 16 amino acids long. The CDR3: CASSTGTGRYSGELFF. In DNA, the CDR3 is TGTGCCAGTAGTACCGGGACAGGGAGGTACAGCGGGGAGCTGTTTTTT.

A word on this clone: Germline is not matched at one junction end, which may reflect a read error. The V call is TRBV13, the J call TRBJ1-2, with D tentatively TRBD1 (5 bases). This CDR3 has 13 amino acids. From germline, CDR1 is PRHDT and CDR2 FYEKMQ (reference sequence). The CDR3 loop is CASSDQDKDGCTF. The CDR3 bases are TGTGCCAGCAGTGACCAGGACAAGGACGGCTGCACCTTC.

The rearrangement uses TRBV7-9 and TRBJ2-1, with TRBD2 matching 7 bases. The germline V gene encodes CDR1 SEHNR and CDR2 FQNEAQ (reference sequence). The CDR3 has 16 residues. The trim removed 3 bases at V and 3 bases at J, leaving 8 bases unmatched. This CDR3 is CASSFFSGGGYNEQFF. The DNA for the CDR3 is TGTGCCAGCAGCTTTTTCTCTGGCGGGGGCTACAATGAGCAGTTCTTC.